The entry below gives a single T cell receptor (beta chain) sequence along with its context. Antigen: not known. A universal primer site arose from template switching, and cDNA bore unique molecular identifiers. MiXCR was run by TCRdb on the 5' RACE reads, yielding one entry per CDR3 protein. The sample lists 450,000 to 650,000 distinct CDR3 sequences; 13% to 15% were seen once. This entry is derived from a study of identical twins. The study, taken as a whole, reports: For out-of-frame beta sequences, excess twin sharing was weaker. Zero-insertion analyses might be partly confounded by invariant T cells like MAIT and iNKT.

The V segment lost 0 bases and the J segment 8 bases; nucleotides outside the gene matches: 5. CDR1 and CDR2 from the germline V gene are SGHRS and YFSETQ. The CDR3 runs to 17 residues. This sample also belongs to another study, concerning yellow fever vaccine responses in identical twins. That report adds: Each twin's T cell response to the vaccine was reported to look partly convergent and partly personalized.

The chain couples TRBV5-1 to TRBJ2-1; 16 nucleotides line up with TRBD2. Sequences were obtained from CD4+ T cells sorted from blood. The sequence came from a woman aged 18-29 years in good health. CDR3 nucleotide sequence: TGCGCCAGCAGCTTGGTGGGACTAGCGGGGGGGCGCGATGAGCAGTTCTTC. Its translation is CASSLVGLAGGRDEQFF.